The entry below describes one T cell receptor beta chain. Looked up from germline, CDR1 is DFQATT and CDR2 is SNEGSKA (reference sequence). Trimming stripped 3 bases from V and 2 bases from J, with 14 bases between. The CDR3 is made up of 15 amino acids. The sample comes from a study of response to subunit inactivated influenza vaccine. TCRdb ran MiXCR on the RT-PCR reads and lists one entry per CDR3 protein. The top ten clones hold 9.5% to 13% of a sample with around 850,000 distinct CDR3 sequences, around 20% of them seen once. The TCR sequence derives from a man in his fifties who received an inactivated influenza vaccine. Material: PBMCs from blood, obtained around 5 days after vaccination. This chain uses TRBV20-1 with TRBJ1-5; D is perhaps TRBD1 (6 bases). In DNA, the CDR3 is TGCAGTGCTAGGGATGGGGGCTCAGGCAATCAGCCCCAGCATTTT. This translates into CSARDGGSGNQPQHF.